These T cell receptor beta chains were read from a single sample in a study of CD8 T cells in ankylosing spondylitis. MiXCR was run by TCRdb on the 5' RACE reads, yielding one entry per CDR3 protein. The sample lists about 500,000 distinct CDR3 sequences; about 5% were seen once. Sequencing was carried out using blood, either unsorted or a sorted T cell fraction (not recorded which). These receptors originate from a male donor with ankylosing spondylitis. CDR3s include the opening cysteine and the closing phenylalanine or tryptophan. The order of the fields is clone size, D gene, J gene, V gene, CDR3 protein, CDR3 DNA. D genes are given only for firm matches. Not all rows give a size; the values are once, few, many and, for expanded clones, a class.

>-|-|TRBJ2-7|TRBV5-1
CASSFHLFTYEQYF
TGCGCCAGCAGCTTCCACTTATTTACCTACGAGCAGTACTTC
>few|-|TRBJ2-5|TRBV4-3
CASSQEGGRSLQETQYF
TGCGCCAGCAGCCAAGAAGGGGGGCGGAGCCTACAAGAGACCCAGTACTTC
>many|-|TRBJ1-3|TRBV10-3
CAISGGNSAGNTIYF
TGTGCCATCAGTGGCGGGAATAGTGCTGGAAACACCATATATTTT
>many|-|TRBJ2-7|TRBV20-1
CSARDLTQDWREQYF
TGCAGTGCTAGAGATCTCACACAGGACTGGAGGGAGCAGTACTTC
>few|TRBD1|TRBJ1-5|TRBV20-1
CSASQETGRQPQHF
TGCAGTGCTTCTCAGGAGACAGGGAGACAGCCCCAGCATTTT
>many|TRBD1|TRBJ2-3|TRBV29-1
CSGTQGQRTDTQYF
TGCAGCGGTACACAGGGGCAACGCACAGATACGCAGTATTTT
>few|-|TRBJ2-7|TRBV6-6
CASSYSSVEQYF
TGTGCCAGCAGTTACTCTAGCGTCGAGCAGTACTTC
>few|TRBD2|TRBJ2-7|TRBV7-2
CASSSLSGGFYEQYF
TGTGCCAGCAGCTCCCTTAGCGGGGGCTTCTACGAGCAGTACTTC
>-|-|TRBJ2-7|TRBV3-1
CASSQERGKQQYF
TGTGCCAGCAGCCAAGAAAGAGGAAAACAGCAGTACTTC
>many|TRBD1|TRBJ1-3|TRBV29-1
CSAGQSSGNTIYF
TGCAGCGCGGGACAGAGCTCTGGAAACACCATATATTTT
>many|-|TRBJ2-4|TRBV20-1
CSATRDSLAKNIQYF
TGCAGTGCTACTCGGGACTCCTTAGCCAAAAACATTCAGTACTTC
>-|TRBD1|TRBJ2-2|TRBV7-9
CASRATGGVTGELFF
TGTGCCAGCAGGGCCACAGGGGGCGTCACCGGGGAGCTGTTTTTT
>many|-|TRBJ2-1|TRBV7-9
CASSLVPHSNEQFF
TGTGCCAGCAGCTTAGTGCCCCACTCGAATGAGCAGTTCTTC
>few|-|TRBJ2-3|TRBV6-2/TRBV6-3
CASSTRTGFTDTQYF
TGTGCCAGCAGTACCCGGACCGGCTTCACAGATACGCAGTATTTT
>few|TRBD1|TRBJ1-1|TRBV27
CASSRDHRGPGDTEAFF
TGTGCCAGCAGCCGGGACCACAGGGGACCGGGCGACACTGAAGCTTTCTTT
>many|-|TRBJ2-3|TRBV18
CASSPAAHLSTDTQYF
TGTGCCAGCTCACCGGCAGCACATCTTAGCACAGATACGCAGTATTTT
>many|-|TRBJ2-5|TRBV29-1
CSVGLRLETQYF
TGCAGCGTTGGGCTTAGGTTGGAGACCCAGTACTTC
>-|TRBD2|TRBJ2-1|TRBV5-1
CASSLVGLADNEQFF
TGCGCCAGCAGCTTGGTTGGACTAGCGGACAATGAGCAGTTCTTC
>few|TRBD1|TRBJ2-3|TRBV2
CARRVDREVDTQYF
TGTGCCCGCCGCGTGGACAGGGAAGTAGATACGCAGTATTTT
>many|-|TRBJ2-1|TRBV12-3/TRBV12-4
CASSRGTPYNEQFF
TGTGCCAGCAGCAGAGGGACTCCCTACAATGAGCAGTTCTTC
>few|-|TRBJ2-5|TRBV20-1
CSARDMSRETQYF
TGCAGTGCTAGAGATATGAGTCGAGAGACCCAGTACTTC
>-|TRBD2|TRBJ2-7|TRBV11-1
CASSRREGGLAGDNEQYF
TGTGCCAGCAGCCGCCGGGAGGGTGGTTTAGCGGGAGATAACGAGCAGTACTTC
>many|-|TRBJ2-3|TRBV12-3/TRBV12-4
CASSSTDYGYTDTQYF
TGTGCCAGCAGTTCCACGGACTACGGTTACACAGATACGCAGTATTTT
>few|-|TRBJ2-1|TRBV27
CASSFSGFSGLIFNEQFF
TGTGCCAGCAGTTTTTCCGGGTTTTCAGGGCTGATATTCAATGAGCAGTTCTTC
>few|-|TRBJ2-6|TRBV5-5
CASSLYTGSGANVLTF
TGTGCCAGCAGCTTGTATACGGGATCTGGGGCCAACGTCCTGACTTTC
>-|-|TRBJ2-7|TRBV20-1
CSAPGPGFSYEQYF
TGCAGTGCCCCTGGGCCAGGATTCTCCTACGAGCAGTACTTC
>-|TRBD2|TRBJ2-7|TRBV4-2
CASSRRTSGSRIPYEQYF
TGTGCCAGCAGCCGACGGACTAGCGGGAGTCGAATACCCTACGAGCAGTACTTC
>many|TRBD1|TRBJ2-5|TRBV20-1
CSAFQGAGETQYF
TGCAGTGCTTTCCAGGGGGCCGGGGAGACCCAGTACTTC
>many|TRBD1|TRBJ2-4|TRBV20-1
CSAGGTGVGNIQYF
TGCAGTGCCGGAGGGACAGGGGTTGGGAACATTCAGTACTTC
>many|-|TRBJ2-1|TRBV20-1
CSARDQLPAYNEQFF
TGCAGTGCTAGAGATCAGCTTCCGGCTTACAATGAGCAGTTCTTC
>many|-|TRBJ2-7|TRBV28
CASSPNADEQYF
TGTGCCAGCAGCCCTAATGCCGACGAGCAGTACTTC
>many|-|TRBJ1-4|TRBV28
CASSGRGEAEKLFF
TGTGCCAGCTCAGGTCGGGGGGAGGCAGAAAAACTGTTTTTT
>many|TRBD1|TRBJ1-6|TRBV5-5
CASSLLQGFNSPLHF
TGTGCCAGCAGCTTGCTACAGGGGTTCAATTCACCCCTCCACTTT
>-|-|TRBJ2-5|TRBV13
CASSRNRGEETQYF
TGTGCCAGCAGTAGGAATAGGGGCGAAGAGACCCAGTACTTC
>few|-|TRBJ2-3|TRBV4-2
CASSQDSWAAIASTDTQYF
TGTGCCAGCAGCCAAGATTCGTGGGCAGCTATAGCTAGCACAGATACGCAGTATTTT
>many|-|TRBJ1-6|TRBV5-1
CASRHIQAQDGSPLHF
TGCGCCAGCAGACACATACAAGCTCAGGATGGGTCACCCCTCCACTTT